The rows below give T cell receptor beta chains drawn from one sample of a study of blood T cell repertoires in COVID-19. Profiling relied on immunoSEQ multiplex PCR, and the TCRdb table lists in-frame clones only, not all of them. In the table there are about 340,000 clones, around 88% of which are singletons. The sample consisted of peripheral blood. All receptors come from a man aged 30 to 39 with active or convalescent COVID-19. Each CDR3 is given with its conserved first and last residue.

TRBV2	TRBJ2-1	CASSERGLAGGLDEQFF
TRBV19	TRBJ1-6	CATAQGRNSPLHF
TRBV9	TRBJ2-3	CASSVSGATSTDTQYF
TRBV28	TRBJ1-2	CASRVGVSNYGYTF
TRBV9	TRBJ1-6	CASSPTGQGNSPLHF
TRBV6-1	TRBJ2-2	CASSERTGDTGELFF
TRBV24-1	TRBJ2-3	CATSDPTATSTDTQYF
TRBV10-2	TRBJ1-2	CASSATGDYGYTF
TRBV5-4	TRBJ1-3	CASSVLSDRGGNTIYF
TRBV27	TRBJ2-6	CASSLSEAGANVLTF
TRBV7-2	TRBJ2-2	CASSLGRTGELFF
TRBV13	TRBJ2-1	CASSLEVELAGDRPSYNEQFF
TRBV27	TRBJ2-3	CASNSFTSGGVGDTQYF
TRBV19	TRBJ1-3	CASSIGRGNTIYF
TRBV11-3	TRBJ2-5	CASSSRLAGGPETQYF
TRBV4-3	TRBJ2-3	CASSQEPWTSGMNTQYF
TRBV12-3/TRBV12-4	TRBJ1-2	CASSFRHEGYTF
TRBV30	TRBJ1-1	CASRDRRSSEAFF
TRBV24-1	TRBJ2-5	CATSGVDTWAGETQYF
TRBV6-5	TRBJ2-1	CASSSDHRYNEQFF
TRBV24-1	TRBJ2-1	CATSDLAAPAYNEQFF
TRBV23-1	TRBJ2-5	CASSLCGEETQYF
TRBV27	TRBJ2-7	CASGLGPYEQYF
TRBV9	TRBJ1-6	CASSVEAGDSPLHF
TRBV5-1	TRBJ1-1	CASTREGGAGNTEAFF
TRBV6-5	TRBJ1-1	CASSFRFMNTEAFF
TRBV15	TRBJ1-4	CATSRDVREKLFF
TRBV10-2	TRBJ1-1	CASNSGNTEAFF
TRBV12-3/TRBV12-4	TRBJ1-2	CASSLTGYGYTF
TRBV6-2/TRBV6-3	TRBJ2-4	CASSRAFRDTKQYF